This T cell receptor (beta chain) came from a study of blood T cell repertoires in COVID-19. Study in general: Sites in the United States, Italy and Spain provided acute and convalescent COVID-19 samples. Sources were T cells, B-cell-depleted T cells, or PBMCs; the material itself was cDNA or gDNA.

The J segment lost 7 bases and the V segment lost 6 bases, leaving 9 bases of the junction unmatched. The CDR3 runs 12 residues. Germline V CDR1 and CDR2: SQVTM, ANQGSEA. In the original workflow: For nucleated cells, counts were estimated from reference gene primer amplification. Produced via immunoSEQ multiplex PCR; TCRdb's table is partial and in-frame only. The V and J calls and clone size were taken over from that table, and D and trimming were inferred from the DNA. Found here are over 250,000 clones, roughly 85% of them singletons; the top ten hold approximately 11%. The sample comprised peripheral blood. V is TRBV29-1 and J is TRBJ2-7, with 7 bases matching TRBD2. This receptor was taken from a woman in her 70s with acute or convalescent COVID-19. CDR3 in DNA: TGCAGCGTAGGGGACTATCCCTCTGAGCAGTACTTC. Its protein product is CSVGDYPSEQYF.